This T cell receptor (beta chain) was recorded in a study of OX40 agonist ivuxolimab in advanced cancers. The wider study: Antecedent anti-PD-1, anti-PD-L1 or anti-CTLA-4 therapy was permissible, with roughly 40% having received some. Whole-study findings and limits: Those patients achieving a partial response at 0.1-3.0 mg/kg showed among the lowest clonal expansion.

This clone appeared a single time. The antigen is unknown. Here immunoSEQ multiplex PCR was the method, and the copy in TCRdb shows in-frame clones only, minus some. The sample lists roughly 70,000 clones; about 85% were seen once. The CDR3 covers 14 residues. Germline assignment: CDR1 MDHEN and CDR2 SYDVKM. Deletions cut 2 bases from V and 2 bases from J, with 10 bases between. The chain links TRBV28 to TRBJ2-7; D may be TRBD2 (5 bases). This TCR was recovered from an adult with an advanced solid tumor such as melanoma, head and neck, liver or kidney cancer. Here the sequenced sample was CD4+ or CD8+ T cells sorted from blood, taken in a trial of the OX40 agonist ivuxolimab. CDR3 coding DNA: TGTGCCAGCAGTTTAAGTCTAGCACCCTACGAGCAGTACTTC. It is translated as CASSLSLAPYEQYF.